The next 12 T cell receptor beta chains were all read from a single sample in a study of identical twins. TCRdb re-analysed the 5' RACE reads in MiXCR, keeping a single row per CDR3 protein. The data show some 240,000 distinct CDR3 sequences, roughly 8.7% seen once. This sample was shared with a second study, whose subject was yellow fever vaccine responses in identical twins.

Sequencing was done on a sample of CD8+ T cells sorted from blood. All receptors derive from a woman aged 18-35 years in good health.

CDR3 coding DNA: TGCGCCAGCAGCCAAGGGACAGCGGGAGGATCCTACAATGAGCAGTTCTTC. Its protein is CASSQGTAGGSYNEQFF. V gene TRBV4-3 combines with J gene TRBJ2-1; 9 bases map to TRBD2. After removal of 1 base from V and 1 base from J, the junction contained 5 bases not matched to a gene. Germline CDR1 is LGHNA and CDR2 is YSLEER. This CDR3 is built from 17 residues.

The J gene is TRBJ2-1, the V gene TRBV6-5; 10 nucleotides agree with TRBD2. The CDR3 spans 15 residues. CDR1 is MNHEY and CDR2 is SVGAGI in the germline V gene. The J segment lost 4 bases and the V segment lost 4 bases, leaving 4 bases of the junction unmatched. CDR3 loop: CASSSLAGLYNEQFF. The CDR3 DNA reads TGTGCCAGCAGTTCACTAGCGGGACTTTACAATGAGCAGTTCTTC.

This clonotype was counted only a few times. V usage is TRBV28 and J usage is TRBJ2-5, with a weak D call TRBD1 (6 bases). CDR3 length: 13 residues. V was cut by 5 bases and J by 4 bases, with 11 bases left in between. Germline CDR1 and CDR2: MDHEN and SYDVKM. CDR3 nucleotide sequence: TGTGCCAGCAGTCGGGACATCCGAGAGACCCAGTACTTC. It encodes CASSRDIRETQYF.

This clonotype was counted at least ten times. V gene TRBV27 combines with J gene TRBJ2-3; either TRBD1 or TRBD2 may fit D (6 bases each). CDR1 and CDR2 (germline): MNHEY, SMNVEV (reference sequence). This CDR3 has 13 residues. V was clipped by 7 bases and J by 3 bases, with 11 bases between them. The CDR3 DNA is TGTGCCAGCAAGTGGGGGGCAACAGATACGCAGTATTTT. Translating gives CASKWGATDTQYF.

This clonotype occurred many times. The chain has TRBV29-1 and TRBJ2-3, with 8 bases that match TRBD1. CDR3 size: 12 residues. V lost 2 bases to trimming and J lost 6 bases; unmatched junction nucleotides: 1. Per germline, CDR1 SQVTM and CDR2 ANQGSEA. The DNA for the CDR3 is TGCAGCGTTGAAACAGGGGGGGATACGCAGTATTTT. Protein product: CSVETGGDTQYF.

This clonotype was counted a few times. The rearrangement uses TRBV29-1 and TRBJ2-3, with D maybe TRBD2 (7 bases). The V and J ends lost 6 bases and 4 bases respectively, with 14 bases between them. Germline-derived CDR1 and CDR2 are SQVTM and ANQGSEA. The CDR3 length is 13 residues. The CDR3 sequence is CSVDGGQADTQYF. The CDR3 DNA reads TGCAGCGTCGACGGGGGGCAAGCAGATACGCAGTATTTT.

J is TRBJ2-3 and V is TRBV3-1; D assignment may be TRBD1 or TRBD2 (5 bases each). Trimming took off 0 bases at V and 6 bases at J, with 13 bases between the two ends. Per germline, CDR1 LGHDT and CDR2 YNNKEL (reference sequence). The CDR3 totals 15 residues. CDR3 DNA: TGTGCCAGCAGCCAAGAGATCAGGGAGCCGGATACGCAGTATTTT. Translated: CASSQEIREPDTQYF.

The V and J genes are TRBV4-3 and TRBJ2-1; 8 nucleotides line up with TRBD2. The junction had 9 bases not matched to a gene; V was cut back by 5 bases and J by 9 bases. Germline values: CDR1 LGHNA, CDR2 YSLEER. The CDR3 covers 14 residues. In DNA form, the CDR3 reads TGCGCCAGCAGCTCACGGGAGGGATCTCTTGAGCAGTTCTTC. Its translation is CASSSREGSLEQFF.

The chain uses TRBV5-1 and TRBJ2-3, with D perhaps matching TRBD2 (6 bases). CDR3 length: 16 residues. Per the germline V gene, CDR1 is SGHRS and CDR2 is YFSETQ. V dropped 1 base and J dropped 3 bases, with 15 bases sitting between them. The CDR3 DNA sequence: TGCGCCAGCAGCTTGCCGCTGGAGGGCCAGACAGATACGCAGTATTTT. Translated: CASSLPLEGQTDTQYF. Looking up the rest from reference TRBV5-1 and TRBJ2-3 gives the full variable domain: KAGVTQTPRYLIKTRGQQVTLSCSPISGHRSVSWYQQTPGQGLQFLFEYFSETQRNKGNFPGRFSGRQFSNSRSEMNVSTLELGDSALYLCASSLPLEGQTDTQYFGPGTRLTVL.

This clonotype has a handful of counts. V gene TRBV27 combines with J gene TRBJ1-1, with D maybe TRBD1 (5 bases). V lost 3 bases to trimming and J lost 4 bases, with 12 bases between them. The CDR3 is 14 residues long. Germline V gene sequence: CDR1 MNHEY, CDR2 SMNVEV (reference sequence). CDR3 nucleotide sequence: TGTGCCAGCAGTTTCGTCTCGGGGGGCACTGAAGCTTTCTTT. Its protein is CASSFVSGGTEAFF.

The gene calls are TRBV7-2 and TRBJ2-7, with D possibly being TRBD2 (6 bases). Germline CDR1 reads SGHTA; CDR2 reads FQGNSA. CDR3 length equals 16 residues. V was pared by 2 bases and J by 6 bases, with 20 bases between. The CDR3 spells CASSLSLAGRALEQYF. The CDR3 DNA reads as TGTGCCAGCAGCTTAAGTTTGGCGGGACGAGCTCTCGAGCAGTACTTC.

The chain uses TRBV11-1 and TRBJ2-1; no definite D call. Per germline, CDR1 SGHAT and CDR2 FQDESV (reference sequence). This CDR3 region has 16 residues. The V and J ends lost 5 bases and 4 bases respectively, with 18 bases between them. The CDR3 here is CASSHHGRSGYNEQFF. The CDR3 region has the DNA TGTGCCAGCAGCCACCACGGCAGGTCGGGTTACAATGAGCAGTTCTTC.